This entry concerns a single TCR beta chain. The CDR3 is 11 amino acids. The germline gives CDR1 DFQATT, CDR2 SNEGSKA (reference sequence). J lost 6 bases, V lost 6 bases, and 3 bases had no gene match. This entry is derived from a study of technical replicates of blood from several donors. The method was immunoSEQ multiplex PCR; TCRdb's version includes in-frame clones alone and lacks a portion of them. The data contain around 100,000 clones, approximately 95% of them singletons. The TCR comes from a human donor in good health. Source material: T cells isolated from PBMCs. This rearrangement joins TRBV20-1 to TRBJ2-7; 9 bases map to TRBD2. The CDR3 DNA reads TGCAGTGCCTGGCGGGAGGGCGAGCAGTACTTC. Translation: CSAWREGEQYF.